This is a list of T cell receptor beta chains from one sample in a study of CD8+CD57+ T cells in acquired aplastic anemia. MiXCR, applied by TCRdb to the reads, yields one record per CDR3 protein. In the table there are approximately 470,000 distinct CDR3 sequences, around 33% of which are singletons. The sequenced sample consisted of sorted CD4+, CD8+, or CD8+CD57+ T cells (not recorded which) from PBMCs. The receptors come from a human donor with aplastic anemia. Both conserved end residues are part of each CDR3. Each record gives: V gene, J gene, clone size, D gene, CDR3 DNA, CDR3 protein. The D gene is left open where the match is weak. Expanded clones get a size class; other rows say once, few or many, or leave the size out.

TRBV20-1	TRBJ2-7	NA	TRBD2	TGCAGTGCTAGAGGTGGTAGCGGGGGCCGGAGTGGCTACGAGCAGTACTTC	CSARGGSGGRSGYEQYF
TRBV12-3/TRBV12-4	TRBJ1-4	NA	NA	TGTGCCAGCAGTACCACAGGGTCCGGTGAAAAACTGTTTTTT	CASSTTGSGEKLFF
TRBV27	TRBJ1-3	many	NA	TGTGCCAGCAGTGTTACGGTGGGAAACACCATATATTTT	CASSVTVGNTIYF
TRBV24-1	TRBJ2-3	once	NA	TGTGCCAGCGGAAATATCGGACGGTTTTCTAGCACAGATACGCAGTATTTT	CASGNIGRFSSTDTQYF
TRBV12-3/TRBV12-4	TRBJ2-1	few	NA	TGTGCCAGCAGTTTAGCGCATGGACAGACTAGGAATGAGCAGTTCTTC	CASSLAHGQTRNEQFF
TRBV6-1	TRBJ1-6	many	NA	TGTGCCAGCAGTGCCATCCTGGGACATTCACCCCTCCACTTT	CASSAILGHSPLHF
TRBV11-2	TRBJ2-3	few	NA	TGTGCCAGCAGCTTCCGGTCGGGAGTGTTCGGCGGGACAGATACGCAGTATTTT	CASSFRSGVFGGTDTQYF
TRBV10-1	TRBJ1-2	once	TRBD1	TGCGCCAGCAGTAGTGACAGGGGGGAACAAGGCTACACCTTC	CASSSDRGEQGYTF
TRBV6-1	TRBJ2-5	many	NA	TGTGCCATCGGAGGGCGTGAGACCCAGTACTTC	CAIGGRETQYF
TRBV19	TRBJ2-2	NA	TRBD2	TGTGCCAGTAGTGGACTAGCGGGAGGGCCACCCGGGGAGCTGTTTTTT	CASSGLAGGPPGELFF
TRBV6-5	TRBJ2-7	NA	NA	TGTGCCAGCAGTAACCTCTACGAGCAGTACTTC	CASSNLYEQYF
TRBV6-2/TRBV6-3	TRBJ2-4	NA	TRBD2	TGTGCCAGCAGGGCTAGCGGGGTAGCCAACATTCAGTACTTC	CASRASGVANIQYF
TRBV20-1	TRBJ1-1	many	NA	TGCAGTGCTAGTTCGCGGACAAACACTGAAGCTTTCTTT	CSASSRTNTEAFF
TRBV4-3	TRBJ2-7	few	NA	TGCGCCAGCAGCCAAGAACCGGGACGGACATACGAGCAGTACTTC	CASSQEPGRTYEQYF
TRBV28	TRBJ1-1	few	TRBD1	TGTGCCAGCAGCCCCTCCCAGGGGGCGCGAACTGAAGCTTTCTTT	CASSPSQGARTEAFF
TRBV19	TRBJ1-1	many	NA	TGTGCCAGTAGTGAACGAATGAACACTGAAGCTTTCTTT	CASSERMNTEAFF
TRBV6-1	TRBJ1-5	few	TRBD1	TGTGCCAGCAGACTGGGACAGGGCGGCAATCAGCCCCAGCATTTT	CASRLGQGGNQPQHF
TRBV12-3/TRBV12-4	TRBJ2-7	few	NA	TGTGCCAGCAAATTCATGGGGAGACCCAGCTCCTACGAGCAGTACTTC	CASKFMGRPSSYEQYF
TRBV12-3/TRBV12-4	TRBJ1-2	NA	NA	TGTGCCAGCAGCCAGACGGGAGGCTACACCTTC	CASSQTGGYTF
TRBV20-1	TRBJ1-2	few	NA	TGCAGTGCTAGTGAGGGGCCCCTATATGGCTACACCTTC	CSASEGPLYGYTF
TRBV20-1	TRBJ1-2	NA	NA	TGCAGTGCAATGAGTGTAGGCATCCTTAACTATGGCTACACCTTC	CSAMSVGILNYGYTF
TRBV15	TRBJ2-1	NA	TRBD1	TGTGCCACCAGCAACAGACAGGGAAGTCACAATGAGCAGTTCTTC	CATSNRQGSHNEQFF